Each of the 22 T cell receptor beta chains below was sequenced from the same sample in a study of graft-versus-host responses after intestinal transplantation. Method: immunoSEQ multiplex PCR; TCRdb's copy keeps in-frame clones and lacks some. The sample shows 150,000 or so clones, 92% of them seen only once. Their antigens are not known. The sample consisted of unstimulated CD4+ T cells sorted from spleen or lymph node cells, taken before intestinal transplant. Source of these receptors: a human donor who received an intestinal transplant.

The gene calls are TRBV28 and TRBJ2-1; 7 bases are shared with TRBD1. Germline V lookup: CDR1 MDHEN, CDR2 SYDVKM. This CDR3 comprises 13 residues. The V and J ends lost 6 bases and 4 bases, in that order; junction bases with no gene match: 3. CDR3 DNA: TGTGCCAGCAGGGGGGACAGATACAATGAGCAGTTCTTC. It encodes CASRGDRYNEQFF.

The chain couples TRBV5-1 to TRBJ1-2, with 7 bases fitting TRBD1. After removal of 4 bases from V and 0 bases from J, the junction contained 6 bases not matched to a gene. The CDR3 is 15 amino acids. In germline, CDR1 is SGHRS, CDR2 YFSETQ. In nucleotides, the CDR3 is TGCGCCAGCAGCCCCTCGACAGGGACTAACTATGGCTACACCTTC. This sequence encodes CASSPSTGTNYGYTF.

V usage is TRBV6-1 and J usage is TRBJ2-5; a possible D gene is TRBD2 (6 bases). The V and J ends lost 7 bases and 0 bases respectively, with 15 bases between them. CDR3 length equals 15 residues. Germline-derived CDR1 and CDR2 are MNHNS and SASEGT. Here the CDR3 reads CASNILWGDQETQYF. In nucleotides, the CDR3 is TGTGCCAGCAATATCCTATGGGGGGACCAAGAGACCCAGTACTTC.

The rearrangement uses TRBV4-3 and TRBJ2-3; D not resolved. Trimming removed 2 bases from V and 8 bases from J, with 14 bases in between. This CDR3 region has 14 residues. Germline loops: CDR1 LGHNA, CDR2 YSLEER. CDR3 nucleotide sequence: TGCGCCAGCAGCCAATCGGAAAGCCAGCTTACGCAGTATTTT. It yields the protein CASSQSESQLTQYF.

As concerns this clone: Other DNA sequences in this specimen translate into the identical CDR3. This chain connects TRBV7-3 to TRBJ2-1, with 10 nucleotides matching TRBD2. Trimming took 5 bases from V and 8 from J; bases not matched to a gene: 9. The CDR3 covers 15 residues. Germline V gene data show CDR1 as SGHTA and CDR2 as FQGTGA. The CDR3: CASSTQSGRADEQFF. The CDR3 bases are TGTGCCAGCAGCACCCAGAGCGGGAGGGCAGATGAGCAGTTCTTC.

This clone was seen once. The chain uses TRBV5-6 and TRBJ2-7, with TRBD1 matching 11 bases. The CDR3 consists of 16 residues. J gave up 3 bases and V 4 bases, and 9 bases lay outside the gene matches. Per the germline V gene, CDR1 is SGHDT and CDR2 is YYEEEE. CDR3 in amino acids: CASSNDYGTGGYEQYF. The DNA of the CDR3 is TGTGCCAGCAGCAATGATTACGGGACAGGGGGCTACGAGCAGTACTTC.

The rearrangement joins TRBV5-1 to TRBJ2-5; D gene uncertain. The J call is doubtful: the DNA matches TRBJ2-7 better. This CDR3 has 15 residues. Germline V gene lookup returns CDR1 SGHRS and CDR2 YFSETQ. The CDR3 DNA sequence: TGCGCCAGCAGCATCGAACCAGCTTCTTCCTACGAGCAGTACTTC. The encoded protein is CASSIEPASSYEQYF.

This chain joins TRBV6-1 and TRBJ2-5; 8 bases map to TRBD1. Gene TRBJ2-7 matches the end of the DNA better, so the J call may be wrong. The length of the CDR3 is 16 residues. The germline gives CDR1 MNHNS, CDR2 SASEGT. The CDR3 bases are TGTGCCAGCAGTGAGTTATCGGGACAGGACCTCTCCGAGCAGTACTTC. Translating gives CASSELSGQDLSEQYF.

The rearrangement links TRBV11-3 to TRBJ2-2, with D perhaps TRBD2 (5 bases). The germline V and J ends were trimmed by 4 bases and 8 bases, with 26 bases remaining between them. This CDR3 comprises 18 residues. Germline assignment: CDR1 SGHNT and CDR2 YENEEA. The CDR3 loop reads CASSSLFGSTSGGGELFF. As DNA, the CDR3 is TGTGCCAGCAGCTCATTATTTGGCTCCACTAGTGGAGGAGGGGAGCTGTTTTTT.

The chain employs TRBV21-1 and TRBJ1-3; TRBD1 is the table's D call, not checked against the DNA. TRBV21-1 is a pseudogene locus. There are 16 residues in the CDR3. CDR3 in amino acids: CASSRIQGDLGNTIYF. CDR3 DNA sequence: TGTGCCAGCAGCAGAATACAGGGTGATTTGGGAAACACCATATATTTT.

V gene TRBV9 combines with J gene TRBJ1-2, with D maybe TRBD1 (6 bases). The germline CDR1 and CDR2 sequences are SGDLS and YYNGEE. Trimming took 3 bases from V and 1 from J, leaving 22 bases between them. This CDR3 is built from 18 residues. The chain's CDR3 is CASSGSGQPDRLNYGYTF. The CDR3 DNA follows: TGTGCCAGCAGCGGTAGTGGACAGCCGGACAGACTTAACTATGGCTACACCTTC. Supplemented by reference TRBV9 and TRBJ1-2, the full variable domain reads DSGVTQTPKHLITATGQRVTLRCSPRSGDLSVYWYQQSLDQGLQFLIQYYNGEERAKGNILERFSAQQFPDLHSELNLSSLELGDSALYFCASSGSGQPDRLNYGYTFGSGTRLTVV.

CDR3 loop: CASSPRLQGLYDTQYF. The CDR3 region has the DNA TGTGCCAGCTCACCACGGCTCCAGGGATTGTACGATACGCAGTATTTT. The rearrangement uses TRBV18 and TRBJ2-3, with D possibly matching TRBD1 (5 bases). The germline gives CDR1 KGHSH, CDR2 LQKENI. The V end lost 1 base, the J end lost 6 bases, and 17 bases lay between the germline ends. This CDR3 region has 16 residues.

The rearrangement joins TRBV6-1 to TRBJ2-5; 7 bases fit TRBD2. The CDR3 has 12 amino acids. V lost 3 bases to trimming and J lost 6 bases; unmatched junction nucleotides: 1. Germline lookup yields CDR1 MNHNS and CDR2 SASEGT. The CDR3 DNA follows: TGTGCCAGCAGTGACGGGAGGAAGACCCAGTACTTC. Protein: CASSDGRKTQYF.

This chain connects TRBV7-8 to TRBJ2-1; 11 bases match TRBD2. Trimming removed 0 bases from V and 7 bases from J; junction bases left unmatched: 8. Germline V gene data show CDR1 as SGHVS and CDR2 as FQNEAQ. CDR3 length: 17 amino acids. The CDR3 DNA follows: TGTGCCAGCAGCTTAGCCATAGCGGGAGGGCCAAATAATGAGCAGTTCTTC. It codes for CASSLAIAGGPNNEQFF.

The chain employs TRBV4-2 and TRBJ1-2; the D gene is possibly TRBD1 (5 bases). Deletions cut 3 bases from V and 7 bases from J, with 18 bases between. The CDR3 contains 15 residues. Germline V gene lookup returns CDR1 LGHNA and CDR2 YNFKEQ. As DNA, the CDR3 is TGTGCCAGCAGCCAGTCGGGACCTTCCTGGGGTGGCTACACCTTC. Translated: CASSQSGPSWGGYTF.

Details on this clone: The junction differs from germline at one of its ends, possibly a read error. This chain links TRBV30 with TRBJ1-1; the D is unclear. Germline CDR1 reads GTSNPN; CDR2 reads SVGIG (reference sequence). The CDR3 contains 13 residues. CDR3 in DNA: TGTGCCTGGGGTGTAAGGGCTCCGACTGAAGCTTTCTTT. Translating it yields CAWGVRAPTEAFF.

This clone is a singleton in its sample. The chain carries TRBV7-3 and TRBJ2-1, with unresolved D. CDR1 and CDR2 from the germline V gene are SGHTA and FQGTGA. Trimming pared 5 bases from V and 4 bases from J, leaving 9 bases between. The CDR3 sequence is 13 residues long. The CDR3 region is CASSETEYNEQFF. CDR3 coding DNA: TGTGCCAGCAGCGAAACAGAGTACAATGAGCAGTTCTTC.

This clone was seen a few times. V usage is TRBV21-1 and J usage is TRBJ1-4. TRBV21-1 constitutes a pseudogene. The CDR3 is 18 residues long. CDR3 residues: CASSGIIATRVHNEKLFF. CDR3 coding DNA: TGTGCCAGCAGTGGCATTATAGCTACAAGGGTGCATAATGAAAAACTGTTTTTT.

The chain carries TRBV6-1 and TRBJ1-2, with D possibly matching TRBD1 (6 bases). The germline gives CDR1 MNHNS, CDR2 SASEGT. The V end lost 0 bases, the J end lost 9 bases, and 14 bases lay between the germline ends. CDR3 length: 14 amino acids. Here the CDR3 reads CASSEATGAGSYTF. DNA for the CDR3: TGTGCCAGCAGTGAAGCGACGGGGGCCGGGAGCTACACCTTC.

CDR3 region: CASSLFREKLFF. The CDR3 DNA sequence: TGTGCCAGCAGTTTATTCAGGGAAAAACTGTTTTTT. The J gene is TRBJ1-4, the V gene TRBV28; D remains unclear. The CDR3 has 12 amino acids. Germline loops: CDR1 MDHEN, CDR2 SYDVKM. V gave up 1 base and J gave up 8 bases, with 5 bases separating them.

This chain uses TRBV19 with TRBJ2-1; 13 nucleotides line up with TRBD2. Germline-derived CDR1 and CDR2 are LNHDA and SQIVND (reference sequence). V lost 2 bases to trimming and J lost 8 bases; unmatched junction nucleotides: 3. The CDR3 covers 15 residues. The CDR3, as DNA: TGTGCCAGTAGTATAACCGGACTAGCGGGAGATGAGCAGTTCTTC. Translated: CASSITGLAGDEQFF. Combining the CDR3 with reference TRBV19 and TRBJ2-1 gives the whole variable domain DGGITQSPKYLFRKEGQNVTLSCEQNLNHDAMYWYRQDPGQGLRLIYYSQIVNDFQKGDIAEGYSVSREKKESFPLTVTSAQKNPTAFYLCASSITGLAGDEQFFGPGTRLTVL.

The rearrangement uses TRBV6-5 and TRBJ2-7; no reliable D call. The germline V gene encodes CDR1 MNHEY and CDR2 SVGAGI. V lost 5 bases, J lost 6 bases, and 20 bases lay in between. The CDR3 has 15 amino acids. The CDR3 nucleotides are TGTGCCAGCAGTCCATCCCGCGGTGTGATCTCCGAGCAGTACTTC. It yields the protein CASSPSRGVISEQYF.